The 5 T cell receptor beta chains below all came from one sample that was sequenced in a study of blood T cells in healthy people across ages. For the second PCR, which ran for roughly 7 to 11 cycles, a sample-barcoded 5' primer and a J-beta primer mix were used. TCRdb reprocessed the 5' RACE reads with MiXCR, giving one entry per CDR3 protein. Among just under 750,000 distinct CDR3 sequences, over 20% were seen once, and the ten largest hold roughly 22%. Sequenced input: blood. Source of these receptors: a man aged 65 to 85 in good health.

V usage is TRBV7-6 and J usage is TRBJ1-3, with 8 bases fitting TRBD1. Germline V gene lookup returns CDR1 SGHVS and CDR2 FNYEAQ. V trimming: 2 bases; J trimming: 2 bases; junction bases outside the gene matches: 2. The CDR3 extends over 15 amino acids. This CDR3 is CASSLNRGAGNTIYF. DNA for the CDR3: TGTGCCAGCAGCTTAAACAGGGGGGCTGGAAACACCATATATTTT.

In the case of this clonotype: A read error may explain this, as a much larger clone is one base away. The chain has TRBV12-3 or TRBV12-4 and TRBJ2-5, with TRBD2 as a possible D gene (5 bases). This CDR3 is 16 amino acids long. The CDR3 region is CASSLGPPPAEETKYF. The DNA of the CDR3 is TGTGCCAGCAGTTTAGGCCCCCCTCCAGCGGAAGAGACCAAGTACTTC.

V is TRBV20-1 and J is TRBJ2-7, with 9 bases that match TRBD1. CDR3 length equals 15 residues. The junction had 11 bases not matched to a gene; V was cut back by 1 base and J by 7 bases. CDR1 and CDR2 (germline): DFQATT, SNEGSKA (reference sequence). CDR3 nucleotides: TGCAGTGCTAGAGGCGTCCCGGGACAGGGTGCGGAGCAGTACTTC. Translating it yields CSARGVPGQGAEQYF.

This clonotype has a handful of counts. This rearrangement joins TRBV29-1 to TRBJ2-3, with 9 bases fitting TRBD1. The germline V gene encodes CDR1 SQVTM and CDR2 ANQGSEA. The trim removed 4 bases at V and 6 bases at J, leaving 11 bases unmatched. The CDR3 runs to 15 residues. The CDR3 loop reads CSVGSPGQGWDTQYF. For the CDR3, the DNA is TGCAGCGTTGGCTCACCGGGACAGGGTTGGGATACGCAGTATTTT.

This clonotype came up many times. This chain connects TRBV4-3 to TRBJ2-1, with a possible D match to TRBD2 (6 bases). Trimming took off 2 bases at V and 4 bases at J, with 18 bases between the two ends. Looked up from germline, CDR1 is LGHNA and CDR2 is YSLEER. The CDR3 has 17 amino acids. CDR3 DNA: TGCGCCAGCAGCCAAACAAGCGGGCGGGTCCTATACAATGAGCAGTTCTTC. It specifies CASSQTSGRVLYNEQFF.